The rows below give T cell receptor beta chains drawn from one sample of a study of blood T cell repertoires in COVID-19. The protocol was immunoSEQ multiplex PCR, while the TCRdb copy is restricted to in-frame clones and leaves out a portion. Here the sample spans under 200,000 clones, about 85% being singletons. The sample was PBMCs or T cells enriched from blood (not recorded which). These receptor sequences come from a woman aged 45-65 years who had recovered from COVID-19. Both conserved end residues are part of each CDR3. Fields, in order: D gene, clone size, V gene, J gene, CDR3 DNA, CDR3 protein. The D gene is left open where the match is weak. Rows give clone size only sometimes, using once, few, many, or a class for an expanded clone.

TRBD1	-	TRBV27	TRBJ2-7	TGTGCCAGCAGTTTAGATGCCAGGGGGTACTCCGAGCAGTACTTC	CASSLDARGYSEQYF
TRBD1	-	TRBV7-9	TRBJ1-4	TGTGCCAGCAGCGAGACAGGGGGCGGTGAAAAACTGTTTTTT	CASSETGGGEKLFF
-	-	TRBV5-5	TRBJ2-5	TGTGCCAGCAGCTGGCGGGCATCCCGGGAGACCCAGTACTTC	CASSWRASRETQYF
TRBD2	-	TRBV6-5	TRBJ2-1	TGTGCCAGCACCCCTAGCGGAGGGTACAATGAGCAGTTCTTC	CASTPSGGYNEQFF
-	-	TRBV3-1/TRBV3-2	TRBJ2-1	TGTGCCAGCAGCCAAGAGGGCCTAACGTACAATGAGCAGTTCTTC	CASSQEGLTYNEQFF
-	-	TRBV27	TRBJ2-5	TGTGCCAGCAGTTTGGGCAGGGCCGGGGGTGTGACCCAGTACTTC	CASSLGRAGGVTQYF
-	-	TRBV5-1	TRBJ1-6	TGCGCCAGCAGCTTGGCCACAGGGAAACCCCTCCACTTT	CASSLATGKPLHF
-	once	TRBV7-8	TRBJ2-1	TGTGCCAGCAGCGTAACTCGAGGGAGGGGGTACAATGAGCAGTTCTTC	CASSVTRGRGYNEQFF
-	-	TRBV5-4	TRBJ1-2	TGTGCCAGCAGCTTCGGGGAGAGATATGGCTACACCTTC	CASSFGERYGYTF
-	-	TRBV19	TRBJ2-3	TGTGCCAGTAGAGGGGGAGTAACGACAGATACGCAGTATTTT	CASRGGVTTDTQYF
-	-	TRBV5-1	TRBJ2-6	TGCGCCAGCAGCTTGGAGAGCTCTGGGGCCAACGTCCTGACTTTC	CASSLESSGANVLTF
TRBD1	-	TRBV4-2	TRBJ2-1	TGTGCCAGCAGCCGAGGGACAGAACAGTTCTTC	CASSRGTEQFF
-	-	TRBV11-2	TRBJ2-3	TGTGCCAGCAGCTGGCGGGATACGCAGTATTTT	CASSWRDTQYF
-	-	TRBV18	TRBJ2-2	TGTGCCAGCTCACGCCCAGAGGGCACCGGGGAGCTGTTTTTT	CASSRPEGTGELFF
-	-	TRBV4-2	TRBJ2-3	TGTGCCAGCAGCCTAAGCGCAGATACGCAGTATTTT	CASSLSADTQYF
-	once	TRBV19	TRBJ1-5	TGTGCCAGTAGTATAATGAGGAGTCAGCCCCAGCATTTT	CASSIMRSQPQHF
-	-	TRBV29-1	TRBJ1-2	TGCAGCGTTGCCATGCTCGGGAGAGGCTACACCTTC	CSVAMLGRGYTF
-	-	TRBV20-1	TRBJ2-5	TGCAGTGCTAGTAAACGGGTGATCATCCAAGAGACCCAGTACTTC	CSASKRVIIQETQYF
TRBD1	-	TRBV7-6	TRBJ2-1	TGTGCCAGCAGCTTACCCGGACAGGTCCCCTACAATGAGCAGTTCTTC	CASSLPGQVPYNEQFF
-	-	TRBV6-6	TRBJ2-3	TGTGCCAGCAGTTACGGAGGGGGGGCCTCAGATACGCAGTATTTT	CASSYGGGASDTQYF
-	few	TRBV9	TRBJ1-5	TGTGCCAGCAGCGTAGGAGTCCTCAATCAGCCCCAGCATTTT	CASSVGVLNQPQHF
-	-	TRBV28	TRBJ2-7	TGTGCCAGCAGTACCGATGGGCCTTACGAGCAGTACTTC	CASSTDGPYEQYF
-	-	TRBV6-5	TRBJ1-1	TGTGCCAGCAGTTACAGGGGAGGCACTGAAGCTTTCTTT	CASSYRGGTEAFF
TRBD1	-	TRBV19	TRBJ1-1	TGTGCCAGTAGTCGGGGACAGACTAACACTGAAGCTTTCTTT	CASSRGQTNTEAFF